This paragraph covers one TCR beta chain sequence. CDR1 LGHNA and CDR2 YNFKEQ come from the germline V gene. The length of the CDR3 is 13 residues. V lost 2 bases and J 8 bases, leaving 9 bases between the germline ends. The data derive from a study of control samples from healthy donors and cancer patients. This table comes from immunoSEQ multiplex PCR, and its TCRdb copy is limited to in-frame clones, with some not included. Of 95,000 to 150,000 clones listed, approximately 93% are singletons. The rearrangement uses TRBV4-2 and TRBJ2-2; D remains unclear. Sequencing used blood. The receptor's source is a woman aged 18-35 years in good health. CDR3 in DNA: TGTGCCAGCAGCCAACCTGGTGGGGGGGAGCTGTTTTTT. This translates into CASSQPGGGELFF.